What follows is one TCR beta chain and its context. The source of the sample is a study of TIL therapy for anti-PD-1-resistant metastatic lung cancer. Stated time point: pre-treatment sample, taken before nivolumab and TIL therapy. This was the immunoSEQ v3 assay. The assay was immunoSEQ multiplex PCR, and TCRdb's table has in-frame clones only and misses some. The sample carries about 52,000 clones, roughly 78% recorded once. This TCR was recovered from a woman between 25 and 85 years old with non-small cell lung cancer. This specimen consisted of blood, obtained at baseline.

This CDR3 is CASSGDGSENTEAFF. The CDR3 DNA sequence: TGTGCCAGCAGCGGAGACGGGTCAGAGAACACTGAAGCTTTCTTT. The chain recombines TRBV7-6 with TRBJ1-1; no reliable D call. The CDR3 sequence is 15 residues long. Trimming took 5 bases from V and 1 from J, leaving 14 bases between them. Germline assignment: CDR1 SGHVS and CDR2 FNYEAQ.